This T cell receptor beta chain originates from a study of molecular identifiers for immune sequencing clone quantification. This CDR3 contains 15 residues. V lost 5 bases to trimming and J lost 8 bases; unmatched junction nucleotides: 12. From germline, CDR1 is MDHEN and CDR2 SYDVKM. This clonotype was recorded at least ten times. Antigen: not known. Bulk TCR libraries used previously described methods and listed TCR primers. One entry per CDR3 protein, called by TCRdb with MiXCR from the PCR reads. The sample holds 45,000 to 55,000 distinct CDR3 sequences; more than 35% are singletons and the top ten take less than 5%. The study, taken as a whole, reports: Clones that exceeded 20 RNA copies held over 97% of effector molecules, yet under 1% in naive cells.

Material: naive CD8+ T cells from blood, with Jurkat cell RNA spiked in. The sample's subset: FACS-sorted CD8+CD4-CCR7+CD45RA+ naive T cells. This TCR was sampled from a human donor in good health. Some libraries in this study had Jurkat cell RNA spiked in. V gene TRBV28 combines with J gene TRBJ2-4; the match to TRBD1 covers 7 bases. CDR3 residues: CASSPLRQGFYIQYF. In nucleotides, the CDR3 is TGTGCCAGCAGTCCCCTCAGACAGGGTTTCTACATTCAGTACTTC.